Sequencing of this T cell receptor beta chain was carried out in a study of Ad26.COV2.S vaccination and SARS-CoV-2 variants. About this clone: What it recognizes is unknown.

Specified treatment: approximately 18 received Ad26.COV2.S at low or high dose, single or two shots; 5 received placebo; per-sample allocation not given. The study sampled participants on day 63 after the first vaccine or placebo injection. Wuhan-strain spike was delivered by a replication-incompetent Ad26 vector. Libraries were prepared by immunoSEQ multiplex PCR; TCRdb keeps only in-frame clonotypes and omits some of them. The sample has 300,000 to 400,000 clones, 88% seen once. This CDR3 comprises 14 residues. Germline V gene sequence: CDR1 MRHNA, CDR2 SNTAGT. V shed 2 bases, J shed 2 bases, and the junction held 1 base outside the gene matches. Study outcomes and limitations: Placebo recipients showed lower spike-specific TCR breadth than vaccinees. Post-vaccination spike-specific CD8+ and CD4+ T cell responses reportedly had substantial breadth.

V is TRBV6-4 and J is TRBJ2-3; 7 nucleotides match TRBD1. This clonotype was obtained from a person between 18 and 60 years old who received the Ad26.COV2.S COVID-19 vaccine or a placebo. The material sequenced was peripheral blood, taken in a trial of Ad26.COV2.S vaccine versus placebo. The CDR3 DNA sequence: TGTGCCAGCAGTGACGGGACAGTCACAGATACGCAGTATTTT. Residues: CASSDGTVTDTQYF.